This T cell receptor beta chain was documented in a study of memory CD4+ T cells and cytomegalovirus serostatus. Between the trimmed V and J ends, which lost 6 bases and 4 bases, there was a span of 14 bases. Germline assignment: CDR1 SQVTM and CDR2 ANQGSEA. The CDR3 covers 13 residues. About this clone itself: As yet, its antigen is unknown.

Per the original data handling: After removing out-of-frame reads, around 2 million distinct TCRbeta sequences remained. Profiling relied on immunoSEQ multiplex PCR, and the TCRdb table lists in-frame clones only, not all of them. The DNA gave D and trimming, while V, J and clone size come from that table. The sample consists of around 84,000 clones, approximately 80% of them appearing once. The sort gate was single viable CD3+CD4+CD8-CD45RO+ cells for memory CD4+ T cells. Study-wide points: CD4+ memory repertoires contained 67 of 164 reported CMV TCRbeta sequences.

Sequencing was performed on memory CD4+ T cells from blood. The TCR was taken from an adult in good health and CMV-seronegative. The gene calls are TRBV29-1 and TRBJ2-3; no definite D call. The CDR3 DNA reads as TGCAGCGTCGATCCCTCAATCTCAGATACGCAGTATTTT. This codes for CSVDPSISDTQYF.